This is a list of T cell receptor beta chains from one sample in a study of blood T cell repertoires in COVID-19. TCRdb's table, derived via immunoSEQ multiplex PCR, lists solely in-frame clones and lacks some. The sample consists of around 70,000 clones, about 92% of them appearing once. Sequenced sample: peripheral blood. These receptors all come from a man aged 45-65 years with acute or convalescent COVID-19. The CDR3 runs from the conserved cysteine through the conserved F or W. A D gene is named only where the DNA matches it firmly. Clone size is shown for a subset of rows, as once, few, many or a class of expanded clone.

v_call: TRBV4-1; clone_size: -; d_call: TRBD1; j_call: TRBJ2-2; cdr3_nt: TGCGCCAGCAGCCCTGGACAGGGAACCGGGGAGCTGTTTTTT; cdr3_aa: CASSPGQGTGELFF
v_call: TRBV4-3; clone_size: -; d_call: TRBD2; j_call: TRBJ2-5; cdr3_nt: TGCGCCAGCAGCCAAGGTCCGGGACTAGCGGGGGTAGGAGAGACCCAGTACTTC; cdr3_aa: CASSQGPGLAGVGETQYF
v_call: TRBV29-1; clone_size: -; d_call: TRBD2; j_call: TRBJ2-2; cdr3_nt: TGCAGCGCGTTCCTGAGCGGGAGTCCAACCGGGGAGCTGTTTTTT; cdr3_aa: CSAFLSGSPTGELFF
v_call: TRBV7-9; clone_size: once; d_call: -; j_call: TRBJ1-6; cdr3_nt: TGTGCCAGCAGCTTAGCTGTAAAGGTGCCGGGCTCCTATAATTCACCCCTCCACTTT; cdr3_aa: CASSLAVKVPGSYNSPLHF
v_call: TRBV2; clone_size: -; d_call: TRBD2; j_call: TRBJ2-3; cdr3_nt: TGTGCCAGCAGTGCCGGGACTAGCGGGAGGAGGTCAGATACGCAGTATTTT; cdr3_aa: CASSAGTSGRRSDTQYF
v_call: TRBV18; clone_size: -; d_call: -; j_call: TRBJ2-1; cdr3_nt: TGTGCCAGCTCACCACCGAGGACAGCCCTAAATGAGCAGTTCTTC; cdr3_aa: CASSPPRTALNEQFF
v_call: TRBV18; clone_size: -; d_call: -; j_call: TRBJ2-1; cdr3_nt: TGTGCCAGCTCACCAGGGGGGAGCTCCTACAATGAGCAGTTCTTC; cdr3_aa: CASSPGGSSYNEQFF
v_call: TRBV6-1; clone_size: -; d_call: TRBD1; j_call: TRBJ1-2; cdr3_nt: TGTGCCAGCAGTGAAGGGACAGGGCTTCTGAACTATGGCTACACCTTC; cdr3_aa: CASSEGTGLLNYGYTF
v_call: TRBV6-2/TRBV6-3; clone_size: -; d_call: -; j_call: TRBJ1-4; cdr3_nt: TGTGCCAGCAGTTACCTATCGCGGGGGCTACGAGAAAAACTGTTTTTT; cdr3_aa: CASSYLSRGLREKLFF
v_call: TRBV4-1; clone_size: -; d_call: -; j_call: TRBJ1-4; cdr3_nt: TGCGCCAGCAGCCCCCCCCGGGCCCGGGGTGAAAAACTGTTTTTT; cdr3_aa: CASSPPRARGEKLFF
v_call: TRBV2; clone_size: -; d_call: -; j_call: TRBJ2-3; cdr3_nt: TGTGCCAGCCGTGGGGGGGGCGCAGATACGCAGTATTTT; cdr3_aa: CASRGGGADTQYF
v_call: TRBV5-4; clone_size: -; d_call: TRBD2; j_call: TRBJ2-1; cdr3_nt: TGTGCCAGCAGCTTCGGGGGGGGGCCCGAGCAGTTCTTC; cdr3_aa: CASSFGGGPEQFF
v_call: TRBV5-1; clone_size: -; d_call: -; j_call: TRBJ2-7; cdr3_nt: TGCGCCAGCAGCTATAGCGGAATAAGCTCCTACGAGCAGTACTTC; cdr3_aa: CASSYSGISSYEQYF
v_call: TRBV7-3; clone_size: -; d_call: TRBD2; j_call: TRBJ2-1; cdr3_nt: TGTGCCAGCAGCTCCCCGGGGGGGGTCTACAATGAGCAGTTCTTC; cdr3_aa: CASSSPGGVYNEQFF
v_call: TRBV29-1; clone_size: -; d_call: TRBD1; j_call: TRBJ2-1; cdr3_nt: TGCAGCGTACTCCACAGGGACAGGGGAAATGAGCAGTTCTTC; cdr3_aa: CSVLHRDRGNEQFF
v_call: TRBV30; clone_size: -; d_call: -; j_call: TRBJ1-5; cdr3_nt: TGTGCCTGGAGGGGGCAGGGTGAAGGACCCCAGCATTTT; cdr3_aa: CAWRGQGEGPQHF
v_call: TRBV28; clone_size: -; d_call: TRBD1; j_call: TRBJ1-5; cdr3_nt: TGTGCCAGCAGCCCGGGACAGGGTCGACAGCCCCAGCATTTT; cdr3_aa: CASSPGQGRQPQHF
v_call: TRBV28; clone_size: once; d_call: TRBD2; j_call: TRBJ2-7; cdr3_nt: TGTGCCAGCAGTCCCGGACTAGCGGGAGACGAGCAGTACTTC; cdr3_aa: CASSPGLAGDEQYF
v_call: TRBV2; clone_size: -; d_call: -; j_call: TRBJ1-2; cdr3_nt: TGTGCCAGCAGTAAACAGGGTAACTATGGCTACACCTTC; cdr3_aa: CASSKQGNYGYTF
v_call: TRBV2; clone_size: few; d_call: -; j_call: TRBJ1-5; cdr3_nt: TGTGCCAGCAGTGGTTCGACCGTAGCAAATCAGCCCCAGCATTTT; cdr3_aa: CASSGSTVANQPQHF
v_call: TRBV28; clone_size: -; d_call: -; j_call: TRBJ2-7; cdr3_nt: TGTGCCAGCGATCCCGGACAGACCTACGAGCAGTACTTC; cdr3_aa: CASDPGQTYEQYF
v_call: TRBV9; clone_size: -; d_call: TRBD2; j_call: TRBJ2-1; cdr3_nt: TGTGCCAGCAGCGCTCCTAGCGGGGGTCACAATGAGCAGTTCTTC; cdr3_aa: CASSAPSGGHNEQFF
v_call: TRBV28; clone_size: -; d_call: TRBD2; j_call: TRBJ2-7; cdr3_nt: TGTGCCAGCAGTCATGGACTAGCGGATACCTACGAGCAGTACTTC; cdr3_aa: CASSHGLADTYEQYF
v_call: TRBV24-1; clone_size: -; d_call: TRBD2; j_call: TRBJ2-1; cdr3_nt: TGTGCCACCAGTGACCGATGGGATGGGGCTAGCGGCTCCTACAATGAGCAGTTCTTC; cdr3_aa: CATSDRWDGASGSYNEQFF
v_call: TRBV19; clone_size: -; d_call: -; j_call: TRBJ1-2; cdr3_nt: TGTGCCAGTAGTATGAAGGGTCCAGGGAACACCTTC; cdr3_aa: CASSMKGPGNTF
v_call: TRBV11-2; clone_size: -; d_call: -; j_call: TRBJ2-3; cdr3_nt: TGTGCTGTCTCACTTACTAGCACAGATACGCAGTATTTT; cdr3_aa: CAVSLTSTDTQYF
v_call: TRBV29-1; clone_size: -; d_call: TRBD1; j_call: TRBJ1-1; cdr3_nt: TGCAGCGTCCAGGCCGGGACAGGGGGCAGAGCTTTCTTT; cdr3_aa: CSVQAGTGGRAFF
v_call: TRBV28; clone_size: -; d_call: -; j_call: TRBJ1-1; cdr3_nt: TGTGCCAGCAGTTTACTTGGGATGCAGGGCAGGGCTTTCTTT; cdr3_aa: CASSLLGMQGRAFF
v_call: TRBV7-8; clone_size: -; d_call: -; j_call: TRBJ1-4; cdr3_nt: TGTGCCAGCAGCTTAGTATCAGGGCGCAGGTTCACTGAAAAACTGTTTTTT; cdr3_aa: CASSLVSGRRFTEKLFF
v_call: TRBV5-1; clone_size: -; d_call: -; j_call: TRBJ1-1; cdr3_nt: TGCGCCAGCAGCTTGTATGACCCGCGGACTGAAGCTTTCTTT; cdr3_aa: CASSLYDPRTEAFF
v_call: TRBV7-3; clone_size: once; d_call: -; j_call: TRBJ2-3; cdr3_nt: TGTGCCAGCAGCCAGGACTTCGACGGTGATACGCAGTATTTT; cdr3_aa: CASSQDFDGDTQYF
v_call: TRBV28; clone_size: -; d_call: TRBD1; j_call: TRBJ2-6; cdr3_nt: TGTGCCAGCAGTAAGGGACAGGGCCCTTCTGGGGCCAACGTCCTGACTTTC; cdr3_aa: CASSKGQGPSGANVLTF
v_call: TRBV19; clone_size: -; d_call: TRBD1; j_call: TRBJ2-1; cdr3_nt: TGTGCCAGTAGTTGGACAGGGGTCAATGAGCAGTTCTTC; cdr3_aa: CASSWTGVNEQFF
v_call: TRBV28; clone_size: -; d_call: TRBD1; j_call: TRBJ1-3; cdr3_nt: TGTGCCAGCAGTTTAGTGATTCAGGGGGCTGGAAACACCATATATTTT; cdr3_aa: CASSLVIQGAGNTIYF
v_call: TRBV29-1; clone_size: -; d_call: -; j_call: TRBJ2-1; cdr3_nt: TGCAGCGTCCACTACAATGAGCAGTTCTTC; cdr3_aa: CSVHYNEQFF
v_call: TRBV3-1/TRBV3-2; clone_size: -; d_call: TRBD2; j_call: TRBJ2-2; cdr3_nt: TGTGCCAGCAGCCAGGGGGACTATTCCTATAACACCGGGGAGCTGTTTTTT; cdr3_aa: CASSQGDYSYNTGELFF
v_call: TRBV4-1; clone_size: -; d_call: -; j_call: TRBJ1-4; cdr3_nt: TGCGCCAGCAGCCAAGTGGGACCGGGAGCTGAAAAACTGTTTTTT; cdr3_aa: CASSQVGPGAEKLFF
v_call: TRBV6-1; clone_size: -; d_call: -; j_call: TRBJ1-1; cdr3_nt: TGTGCCAGCAGTGACGGGGAAGAGGGCACTGAAGCTTTCTTT; cdr3_aa: CASSDGEEGTEAFF
v_call: TRBV6-2/TRBV6-3; clone_size: -; d_call: -; j_call: TRBJ2-2; cdr3_nt: TGTGCCAGCAGTCCAGGGGGGTCGAACACCGGGGAGCTGTTTTTT; cdr3_aa: CASSPGGSNTGELFF
v_call: TRBV19; clone_size: -; d_call: TRBD2; j_call: TRBJ2-7; cdr3_nt: TGTGCCAGTAGTATCGGGGCTAGCGGGAGCTACGAGCAGTACTTC; cdr3_aa: CASSIGASGSYEQYF
v_call: TRBV12-3/TRBV12-4; clone_size: -; d_call: -; j_call: TRBJ2-2; cdr3_nt: TGTGCCAGCAGTTTAGTAGTTTCCGGGGAGCTGTTTTTT; cdr3_aa: CASSLVVSGELFF
v_call: TRBV5-1; clone_size: -; d_call: TRBD2; j_call: TRBJ2-2; cdr3_nt: TGCGCCAGCAGCCCCGGACTAGCGGGGCCCGGGGAGCTGTTTTTT; cdr3_aa: CASSPGLAGPGELFF
v_call: TRBV14; clone_size: -; d_call: -; j_call: TRBJ2-1; cdr3_nt: TGTGCCAGCAGCCAAGATGGGCCCTACCATGAGCAGTTCTTC; cdr3_aa: CASSQDGPYHEQFF